This T cell receptor (beta chain) was identified in a study of blood T cell repertoires in COVID-19. Original analysis: Estimated nucleated cell counts came from reference gene primer amplification. TCRdb's copy holds only in-frame clones and misses some; the assay was immunoSEQ multiplex PCR. The V and J calls and clone size were taken over from that table, and D and trimming were inferred from the DNA. This table has around 430,000 clones, about 91% appearing once. There are 13 residues in the CDR3. Trimming shortened V by 2 bases and J by 8 bases, and 10 bases separated the two germline ends. CDR1 and CDR2 (germline): GTSNPN, SVGIG (reference sequence).

The sample was peripheral blood. This TCR was sampled from a woman between 50 and 59 years old with COVID-19, enrolled during active disease. The chain uses TRBV30 and TRBJ1-6; D gene unclear. The CDR3, as DNA: TGTGCCTGGAGTCCAGCGGAGTATTCACCCCTCCACTTT. Encoded protein: CAWSPAEYSPLHF.